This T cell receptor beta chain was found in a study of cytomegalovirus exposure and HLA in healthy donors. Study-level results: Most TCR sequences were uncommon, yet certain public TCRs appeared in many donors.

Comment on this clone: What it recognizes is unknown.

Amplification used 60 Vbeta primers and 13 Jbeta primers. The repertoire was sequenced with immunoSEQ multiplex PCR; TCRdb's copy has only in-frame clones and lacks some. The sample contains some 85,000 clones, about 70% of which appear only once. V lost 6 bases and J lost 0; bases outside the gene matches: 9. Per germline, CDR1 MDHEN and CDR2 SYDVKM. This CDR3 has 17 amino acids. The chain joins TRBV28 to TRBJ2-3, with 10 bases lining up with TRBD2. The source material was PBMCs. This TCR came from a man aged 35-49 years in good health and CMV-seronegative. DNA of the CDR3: TGTGCCAGCAGAGCCCTTAAACTAGCGGGGAGCACAGATACGCAGTATTTT. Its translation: CASRALKLAGSTDTQYF.